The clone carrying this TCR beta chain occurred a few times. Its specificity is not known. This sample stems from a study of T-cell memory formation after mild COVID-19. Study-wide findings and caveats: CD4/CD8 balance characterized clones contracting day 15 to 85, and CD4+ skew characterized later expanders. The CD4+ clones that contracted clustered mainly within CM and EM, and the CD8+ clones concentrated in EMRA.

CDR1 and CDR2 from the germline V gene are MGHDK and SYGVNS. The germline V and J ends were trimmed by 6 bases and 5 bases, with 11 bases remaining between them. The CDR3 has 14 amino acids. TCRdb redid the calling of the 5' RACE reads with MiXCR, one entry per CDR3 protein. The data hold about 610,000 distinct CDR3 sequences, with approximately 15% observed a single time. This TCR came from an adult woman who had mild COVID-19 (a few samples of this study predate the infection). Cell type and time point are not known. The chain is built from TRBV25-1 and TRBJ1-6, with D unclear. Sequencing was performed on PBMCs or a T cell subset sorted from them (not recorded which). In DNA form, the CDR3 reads TGTGCCAGCAGCCGGTCAAGTAATAATTCACCCCTCCACTTT. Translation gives CASSRSSNNSPLHF.